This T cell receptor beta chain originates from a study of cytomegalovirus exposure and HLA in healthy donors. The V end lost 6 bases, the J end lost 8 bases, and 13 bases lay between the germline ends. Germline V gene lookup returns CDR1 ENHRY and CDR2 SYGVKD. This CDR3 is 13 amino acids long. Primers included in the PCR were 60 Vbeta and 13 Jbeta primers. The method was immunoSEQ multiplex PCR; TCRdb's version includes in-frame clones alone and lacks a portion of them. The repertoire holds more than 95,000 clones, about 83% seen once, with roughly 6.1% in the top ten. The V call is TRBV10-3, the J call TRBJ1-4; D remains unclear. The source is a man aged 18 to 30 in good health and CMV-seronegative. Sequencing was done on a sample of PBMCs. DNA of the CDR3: TGTGCCATCAGCGGAGGAGACGGGGAAAAACTGTTTTTT. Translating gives CAISGGDGEKLFF.